The 31 T cell receptor beta chains listed next were all sequenced from one sample in a study of regulatory T cells in long-lasting Graves disease. Time point: newly diagnosed GD, antithyroid drugs for less than 3 months. RNA from PBMCs was the source of the TCR library. Construction of TCR beta libraries relied on iRepertoire HTBI primers and on Arm-PCR targeting CDR3 regions. Via MiXCR, TCRdb re-called the multiplex PCR reads, giving one row per CDR3 protein. The sample carries about 460,000 distinct CDR3 sequences, 13% to 15% recorded once. Another study also made use of these data, one on T cells in Graves' hyperthyroidism and ophthalmopathy.

The sample consisted of peripheral blood mononuclear cells (PBMCs), taken at new diagnosis, from a patient treated with antithyroid drugs. The receptors were sampled from a woman in her 50s with Graves disease.

The gene calls are TRBV28 and TRBJ2-2, with D hard to call. This CDR3 is 14 amino acids long. From germline, CDR1 is MDHEN and CDR2 SYDVKM. Trimming cost V 1 base and J 4 bases, with 7 bases left between them. CDR3 region: CASSLFGATGELFF. The CDR3 bases are TGTGCCAGCAGTTTATTCGGCGCCACCGGGGAGCTGTTTTTT.

Concerning this clonotype: A much larger clone lies a single base off, so this may be a read error. The chain carries TRBV12-3 or TRBV12-4 and TRBJ2-1, with 13 bases identical to TRBD2. TRBJ2-7 matches the DNA end more closely, so the J call is doubtful. The length of the CDR3 is 13 residues. The CDR3 DNA reads TGTGCCAGCAGAACTAGCGGGAGGGAGGAGCAGTACTTC. It codes for CASRTSGREEQYF.

The sample holds a few counts of this clonotype. The rearrangement uses TRBV5-1 and TRBJ1-2; TRBD1 matches at 9 bases. This CDR3 spans 14 amino acids. Germline CDR1 and CDR2: SGHRS and YFSETQ. With V trimmed by 2 bases and J by 8 bases, 7 bases remained unmatched. CDR3 loop: CASSFGDRASGYTF. CDR3 nucleotide sequence: TGCGCCAGCAGCTTTGGGGACAGGGCCAGCGGCTACACCTTC.

This clonotype occurred a few times. The genes are TRBV19 and TRBJ2-1; a weak D match, TRBD2 (6 bases). Germline-derived CDR1 and CDR2 are LNHDA and SQIVND (reference sequence). The CDR3 loop spans 14 amino acids. Trimming took off 6 bases at V and 3 bases at J, with 12 bases between the two ends. CDR3 in amino acids: CASRTGLFYNEQFF. DNA for the CDR3: TGTGCCAGTAGAACGGGACTCTTCTACAATGAGCAGTTCTTC.

The chain recombines TRBV3-1 with TRBJ1-5, with TRBD1 matching over 10 bases. Germline V lookup: CDR1 LGHDT, CDR2 YNNKEL (reference sequence). The CDR3 has 17 residues. J was trimmed by 3 bases and V by 4 bases; bases with no gene match: 9. CDR3 nucleotides: TGTGCCAGCAGCCGTTGGGACAGGGGTCTCTCCAATCAGCCCCAGCATTTT. This gives the protein CASSRWDRGLSNQPQHF.

This clonotype was detected ten times or more. The genes are TRBV12-3 or TRBV12-4 and TRBJ1-1, with unresolved D. This CDR3 has 11 amino acids. V was cut by 6 bases and J by 4 bases, with 6 bases left in between. This CDR3 is CASSTATEAFF. In DNA, the CDR3 is TGTGCCAGCAGCACAGCCACTGAAGCTTTCTTT.

This clonotype was seen many times. The V and J genes are TRBV10-3 and TRBJ2-5, with D possibly being TRBD1 (5 bases). The V end lost 4 bases, the J end lost 5 bases, and 14 bases lay between the germline ends. This CDR3 is built from 14 residues. Per the germline V gene, CDR1 is ENHRY and CDR2 is SYGVKD. The CDR3 DNA sequence: TGTGCCATCAGTGGATCGACAGTATGGGAGACCCAGTACTTC. Protein: CAISGSTVWETQYF.

At least ten counts were recorded for this clonotype. The chain uses TRBV12-3 or TRBV12-4 and TRBJ2-3; 9 positions match TRBD1. This CDR3 region has 17 residues. The V segment lost 6 bases and the J segment 4 bases; nucleotides outside the gene matches: 14. CDR3 loop: CASREGTGPRFPDTQYF. CDR3 DNA: TGTGCCAGCAGAGAGGGGACAGGGCCTCGTTTTCCAGATACGCAGTATTTT.

This clonotype occurred many times. The CDR3 reads CASSNTGTIGAFF. DNA of the CDR3: TGTGCCAGCAGCAACACCGGGACGATTGGAGCTTTCTTT. The V call is TRBV11-2, the J call TRBJ1-1; D possibly corresponds to TRBD1 (5 bases). Trimming cost V 5 bases and J 10 bases, with 17 bases left between them. Germline CDR1 reads SGHAT; CDR2 reads FQNNGV. This CDR3 has 13 amino acids.

As for this clonotype: This may arise from a read error, as a much more abundant clone is one base away. The V gene is TRBV7-9, the J gene TRBJ2-3; 9 nucleotides line up with TRBD2. Per the germline V gene, CDR1 is SEHNR and CDR2 is FQNEAQ (reference sequence). The CDR3 is 15 residues long. The DNA for the CDR3 is TGTGCCAGCCGACTTAGGACTAGCGAACGAGATACGCACTATTTT. Translated: CASRLRTSERDTHYF. The entire variable domain, with the rest obtained from reference TRBV7-9 and TRBJ2-3, is as follows: DTGVSQNPRHKITKRGQNVTFRCDPISEHNRLYWYRQTLGQGPEFLTYFQNEAQLEKSRLLSDRFSAERPKGSFSTLEIQRTEQGDSAMYLCASRLRTSERDTHYFGPGTRLTVL.

This clonotype was counted many times. The CDR3: CASRRDRNSNQPQHF. The CDR3 DNA reads as TGTGCCAGCAGACGGGACAGGAATAGCAATCAGCCCCAGCATTTT. The chain employs TRBV7-6 and TRBJ1-5, with 8 bases lining up with TRBD1. CDR1 is SGHVS, CDR2 FNYEAQ, per germline. The CDR3 consists of 15 residues. V gave up 6 bases and J gave up 0 bases; unmatched junction bases: 4.

This rearrangement joins TRBV24-1 to TRBJ2-2; no reliable D call. Germline loops: CDR1 KGHDR, CDR2 SFDVKD. The V end lost 2 bases, the J end lost 0 bases, and 12 bases lay between the germline ends. This CDR3 is 17 amino acids long. The CDR3, as DNA: TGTGCCACCAGTGATTCCCCCGGGCAGGCGAACACCGGGGAGCTGTTTTTT. It encodes CATSDSPGQANTGELFF.

In its sample, this clonotype was seen a few times. The chain joins TRBV30 to TRBJ2-7; no firm D call. The length of the CDR3 is 13 residues. Germline assignment: CDR1 GTSNPN and CDR2 SVGIG (reference sequence). V was trimmed by 2 bases and J by 1 base, leaving 9 bases between them. Written as DNA, the CDR3 is TGTGCCTGGAGTTACCAAGGGTCCTACGAGCAGTACTTC. The encoded protein is CAWSYQGSYEQYF.

The V call is TRBV6-1, the J call TRBJ1-2; D is ambiguous. CDR3 length equals 16 residues. Trimming took 1 base from V and 0 from J, leaving 12 bases between them. The germline V gene encodes CDR1 MNHNS and CDR2 SASEGT. The CDR3 here is CASSEGWREPNYGYTF. CDR3 in DNA: TGTGCCAGCAGTGAAGGGTGGCGGGAACCTAACTATGGCTACACCTTC.

The chain carries TRBV5-1 and TRBJ1-4; 10 bases are shared with TRBD1. The CDR3 totals 14 residues. The germline gives CDR1 SGHRS, CDR2 YFSETQ. V lost 3 bases and J lost 8; bases outside the gene matches: 4. The CDR3 spells CASSSDRGDEKLFF. In nucleotides, the CDR3 is TGCGCCAGCAGCTCGGACAGGGGGGACGAAAAACTGTTTTTT. Full variable domain (rest looked up from reference TRBV5-1 and TRBJ1-4): KAGVTQTPRYLIKTRGQQVTLSCSPISGHRSVSWYQQTPGQGLQFLFEYFSETQRNKGNFPGRFSGRQFSNSRSEMNVSTLELGDSALYLCASSSDRGDEKLFFGSGTQLSVL.

This clonotype showed up just a few times. This chain joins TRBV19 and TRBJ2-6; D may be TRBD1 or TRBD2 (6 bases each). This CDR3 spans 16 amino acids. Deletions cut 2 bases from V and 2 bases from J, with 10 bases between. Germline V gene sequence: CDR1 LNHDA, CDR2 SQIVND (reference sequence). CDR3 amino acids: CASSIWGATGANVLTF. The CDR3 nucleotides are TGTGCCAGTAGTATATGGGGGGCGACTGGGGCCAACGTCCTGACTTTC.

This clonotype was detected ten times or more. The chain is built from TRBV12-3 or TRBV12-4 and TRBJ1-1; no definite D call. With 3 bases removed from V and 2 bases from J, the gap between germline ends came to 7 bases. CDR3 length: 13 residues. CDR3 bases: TGTGCCAGCAGTTTCGACCCAAACACTGAAGCTTTCTTT. Translating gives CASSFDPNTEAFF.

The gene calls are TRBV5-4 and TRBJ2-7, with 10 bases that match TRBD2. This CDR3 is built from 15 residues. V dropped 3 bases and J dropped 5; count of bases not matched to a gene: 8. Germline CDR1 reads SGHNT; CDR2 reads YYREEE (reference sequence). DNA for the CDR3: TGTGCCAGCAGCTCAGCTAGCGGGAGTCCCCACGAGCAGTACTTC. Protein sequence: CASSSASGSPHEQYF.

In the case of this clonotype: A clone one base away is much larger, so this may be a read error. The chain is built from TRBV12-3 or TRBV12-4 and TRBJ2-7; 11 bases line up with TRBD2. The CDR3 covers 14 residues. The ends lost 6 bases at V and 7 bases at J; junction bases unmatched: 8. The CDR3 sequence is CASRVTSGGSEQYF. The CDR3, as DNA: TGTGCCAGCAGGGTTACTAGCGGGGGCAGTGAGCAGTACTTC.

The chain uses TRBV7-3 and TRBJ2-1; TRBD2 aligns across 12 bases. The length of the CDR3 is 17 residues. V lost 4 bases and J lost 7; bases outside the gene matches: 11. In germline, CDR1 is SGHTA, CDR2 FQGTGA. As DNA, the CDR3 is TGTGCCAGCAGCTCGCAACCCCTAGCGGGAGGGAGGAATGAGCAGTTCTTC. Translated: CASSSQPLAGGRNEQFF.

This clonotype was observed at least ten times. J is TRBJ1-2 and V is TRBV7-2; D remains ambiguous. Looked up from germline, CDR1 is SGHTA and CDR2 is FQGNSA. V lost 4 bases to trimming and J lost 2 bases, with 20 bases between them. This CDR3 spans 17 amino acids. CDR3 protein: CASSSLSWRRDNYGYTF. The CDR3, as DNA: TGTGCCAGCAGCTCCCTATCATGGAGGAGAGACAACTATGGCTACACCTTC.

Ten or more counts support this clonotype. The chain employs TRBV6-1 and TRBJ1-2; no clear D. Per germline, CDR1 MNHNS and CDR2 SASEGT. Trimming cost V 2 bases and J 4 bases, with 17 bases left between them. The CDR3 has 16 amino acids. DNA for the CDR3: TGTGCCAGCAGTGAAATTATAGGTCCAGCCGTCTATGGCTACACCTTC. This encodes CASSEIIGPAVYGYTF.

The V gene is TRBV14, the J gene TRBJ1-1; the match to TRBD1 covers 7 bases. CDR3 length: 15 residues. CDR1 is SGHDN and CDR2 is FVKESK in the germline V gene. J gave up 0 bases and V 2 bases, and 3 bases lay outside the gene matches. Here the CDR3 reads CASSQQTGLNTEAFF. CDR3 sequence (DNA): TGTGCCAGCAGCCAACAGACAGGGCTGAACACTGAAGCTTTCTTT.

At least ten counts were recorded for this clonotype. The CDR3, as DNA: TGTGCCAGCAGTCCCCTGAAGGGCGGGGCATACAATGAGCAGTTCTTC. Translation: CASSPLKGGAYNEQFF. The rearrangement links TRBV28 to TRBJ2-1, with a tentative D call TRBD2 (6 bases). The CDR3 is 16 residues long. The V end was cut by 5 bases, the J end by 4 bases, with 18 bases between. Germline CDR1 and CDR2: MDHEN and SYDVKM. Full variable domain (outside the CDR3, taken from reference TRBV28 and TRBJ2-1): DVKVTQSSRYLVKRTGEKVFLECVQDMDHENMFWYRQDPGLGLRLIYFSYDVKMKEKGDIPEGYSVSREKKERFSLILESASTNQTSMYLCASSPLKGGAYNEQFFGPGTRLTVL.

This clonotype was picked up a small number of times. The genes are TRBV20-1 and TRBJ1-5; maybe TRBD1 (6 bases). CDR1 and CDR2 (germline): DFQATT, SNEGSKA (reference sequence). The CDR3 loop spans 14 amino acids. Trimming stripped 3 bases from V and 7 bases from J, with 16 bases between. DNA for the CDR3: TGCAGTGCTAGGGACAGAACGGGCGGGCAGCCCCAGCATTTT. Protein product: CSARDRTGGQPQHF.

This clonotype was picked up a small number of times. The rearrangement uses TRBV6-1 and TRBJ2-1, with 11 bases identical to TRBD2. V trimming: 5 bases; J trimming: 8 bases; junction bases outside the gene matches: 5. The CDR3 extends over 14 amino acids. Germline CDR1 MNHNS, CDR2 SASEGT. In DNA form, the CDR3 reads TGTGCCAGCAGTATACTAGCGGGAGTGGATGAGCAGTTCTTC. This sequence encodes CASSILAGVDEQFF.

With respect to this clonotype: This may come from a read error, since a much larger clone is one base off. V usage is TRBV3-1 and J usage is TRBJ2-5; 7 bases line up with TRBD2. Germline lookup yields CDR1 LGHDT and CDR2 YNNKEL (reference sequence). This CDR3 contains 13 residues. The CDR3 DNA is TGTGCCAGCGGCCAACAACTAGCGGAGACCCAGTACTTC. Amino acid sequence: CASGQQLAETQYF.

There are many counts of this clonotype. This rearrangement joins TRBV18 to TRBJ2-4, with 8 bases identical to TRBD1. V lost 3 bases, J lost 5 bases, and 6 bases stayed unmatched. Germline loops: CDR1 KGHSH, CDR2 LQKENI. CDR3 length: 15 residues. CDR3 coding DNA: TGTGCCAGCTCACCTCCCGACAGGGGACAAAACATTCAGTACTTC. Its protein is CASSPPDRGQNIQYF.

This clonotype showed up many times. The J gene is TRBJ2-1, the V gene TRBV28, with 8 positions matching TRBD2. V was clipped by 5 bases and J by 6 bases; unmatched bases: 12. The CDR3 has 16 amino acids. Germline CDR1 is MDHEN and CDR2 is SYDVKM. CDR3 DNA sequence: TGTGCCAGCAGTCCCCCGGGACTAGGGAAGGTCAATGAGCAGTTCTTC. It encodes CASSPPGLGKVNEQFF.

At least ten counts were recorded for this clonotype. The germline gene is not matched at one end of the junction; a read error may be the cause. The chain carries TRBV5-1 and TRBJ2-1, with a weak D call TRBD2 (5 bases). Germline V gene sequence: CDR1 SGHRS, CDR2 YFSETQ. The CDR3 runs 15 residues. CDR3 loop: CASSETSGSYNEQFF. The CDR3 nucleotides are TGTGCCAGCAGTGAGACAAGCGGTTCCTACAATGAGCAGTTCTTC. The full variable domain, with the rest looked up from reference TRBV5-1 and TRBJ2-1, is KAGVTQTPRYLIKTRGQQVTLSCSPISGHRSVSWYQQTPGQGLQFLFEYFSETQRNKGNFPGRFSGRQFSNSRSEMNVSTLELGDSALYLCASSETSGSYNEQFFGPGTRLTVL.

This clonotype was seen ten or more times. V and J are TRBV7-9 and TRBJ2-3, with TRBD2 matching over 12 bases. The CDR3 runs to 17 residues. Germline-derived CDR1 and CDR2 are SEHNR and FQNEAQ (reference sequence). V trimming: 1 base; J trimming: 3 bases; junction bases outside the gene matches: 5. The CDR3 DNA is TGTGCCAGCAGCTTAGAACTAGCGGGAGGACTTACAGATACGCAGTATTTT. The encoded protein is CASSLELAGGLTDTQYF.